The 9 T cell receptor beta chains below come from one sample, sequenced in a study of T-cell reconstitution after alpha-beta-depleted transplantation in children. TCRbeta library construction was performed incorporating unique molecular identifiers. TCRdb fed the PCR reads into MiXCR, producing one record per CDR3 protein. The sample lists about 610,000 distinct CDR3 sequences, under 12% occurring once. The sample was PBMCs from the stem cell graft donor, taken from the stem cell graft. The origin of the receptors is a human donor who donated a stem cell graft to a child with acute myeloid leukemia.

The chain employs TRBV18 and TRBJ1-5, with 9 bases lining up with TRBD1. CDR3 size: 16 residues. The germline V gene has CDR1 KGHSH and CDR2 LQKENI. V lost 5 bases and J lost 7; bases outside the gene matches: 12. CDR3 in amino acids: CASSSTRQGGWQPQHF. CDR3 sequence (DNA): TGTGCCAGCTCATCAACCCGACAGGGGGGATGGCAGCCCCAGCATTTT.

The chain links TRBV4-2 to TRBJ2-3, with 8 bases identical to TRBD2. V was clipped by 1 base and J by 4 bases; unmatched bases: 4. The CDR3 contains 15 residues. The germline V gene has CDR1 LGHNA and CDR2 YNFKEQ. The CDR3 loop is CASSQAGLDADTQYF. CDR3 DNA sequence: TGTGCCAGCAGCCAAGCGGGACTAGATGCAGATACGCAGTATTTT.

This clonotype was observed a handful of times. This chain uses TRBV20-1 with TRBJ1-2; D gene unclear. CDR3 length equals 12 residues. Deletions cut 6 bases from V and 0 bases from J, with 8 bases between. The V gene's germline CDR1 is DFQATT and CDR2 SNEGSKA (reference sequence). The CDR3 DNA sequence: TGCAGTGCGCAGGAAGCTAACTATGGCTACACCTTC. It is translated as CSAQEANYGYTF.

The CDR3 DNA sequence: TGCAGTGCTAGAGATCTCGTGGGAGCCAACTACGAGCAGTACTTC. This sequence encodes CSARDLVGANYEQYF. The chain links TRBV20-1 to TRBJ2-7; tentative D call: TRBD2 (5 bases). CDR1 is DFQATT, CDR2 SNEGSKA, per germline (reference sequence). Trimming cost V 0 bases and J 3 bases, with 15 bases left between them. This CDR3 spans 15 amino acids.

This clonotype has a count of ten or more. The chain has TRBV12-3 or TRBV12-4 and TRBJ2-2; D unclear. V lost 4 bases and J lost 7, with 4 bases in between. The CDR3 length is 11 residues. The CDR3 DNA follows: TGTGCCAGCAGTTCGCGCGGGGAGCTGTTTTTT. Translated: CASSSRGELFF.

The sample holds many counts of this clonotype. The V and J genes are TRBV29-1 and TRBJ2-4; no firm D call. Trimming stripped 0 bases from V and 1 base from J, with 13 bases between. The CDR3 loop spans 16 amino acids. From germline, CDR1 is SQVTM and CDR2 ANQGSEA. The CDR3 region has the DNA TGCAGCGTTGAAGATGGACCTCACGGGGCCAAAAACATTCAGTACTTC. This sequence encodes CSVEDGPHGAKNIQYF.

This clonotype was counted a few times. This chain uses TRBV5-1 with TRBJ2-5, with D maybe TRBD2 (5 bases). V dropped 0 bases and J dropped 5 bases, with 17 bases sitting between them. This CDR3 comprises 16 residues. CDR1 is SGHRS, CDR2 YFSETQ, per germline. This CDR3 is CASSLAVGAVRETQYF. DNA for the CDR3: TGCGCCAGCAGCTTGGCCGTGGGAGCTGTGAGGGAGACCCAGTACTTC.

This clonotype was seen a few times. J is TRBJ2-7 and V is TRBV7-9; perhaps TRBD2 as D (5 bases). The length of the CDR3 is 15 residues. Looked up from germline, CDR1 is SEHNR and CDR2 is FQNEAQ (reference sequence). Trimming took 3 bases from V and 7 from J, leaving 19 bases between them. The chain's CDR3 is CASSFNDYTVWEQYF. DNA of the CDR3: TGTGCCAGCAGCTTCAACGACTATACGGTATGGGAGCAGTACTTC.

This clonotype was detected many times. The chain carries TRBV5-6 and TRBJ2-1, with TRBD2 matching 8 bases. V trimming: 3 bases; J trimming: 3 bases; junction bases outside the gene matches: 5. The germline CDR1 and CDR2 sequences are SGHDT and YYEEEE. CDR3 size: 15 residues. The DNA of the CDR3 is TGTGCCAGCAGCTGGGGACTAGGGGGCTACAATGAGCAGTTCTTC. Protein: CASSWGLGGYNEQFF.